This T cell receptor (beta chain) originates from a study of cytomegalovirus exposure and HLA in healthy donors. The study's findings and limits: Previously analyzed data showed that most TCR beta V segments were productive at a frequency of about 87% or about 30%. Later analysis found that TCR beta chains associated with HLA were more clonally expanded than other, equally common chains. Apparent HLA restriction characterized most CMV-associated TCR beta chains in a later analysis.

CDR3 length equals 16 residues. Trimming removed 0 bases at V and 6 bases at J, with 18 bases between. From germline, CDR1 is LGHNT and CDR2 FRNRAP. On this clone: Its antigen is undetermined.

Researchers ran the PCR with 60 Vbeta and 13 Jbeta primers. The table came from immunoSEQ multiplex PCR; TCRdb's copy has only in-frame clones and leaves some out. The data contain about 210,000 clones, more than 65% of them singletons. The V and J genes are TRBV12-5 and TRBJ2-7, with D tentatively TRBD2 (6 bases). This clonotype was obtained from a man between 35 and 55 years old in good health and CMV-seropositive. Sequenced sample: PBMCs. DNA for the CDR3: TGTGCTAGTGGTTTGGTACCAAGTGGGGGAGGTCGCGAGCAGTACTTC. Translating it yields CASGLVPSGGGREQYF. The whole variable domain, remainder taken from reference TRBV12-5 and TRBJ2-7, is DARVTQTPRHKVTEMGQEVTMRCQPILGHNTVFWYRQTMMQGLELLAYFRNRAPLDDSGMPKDRFSAEMPDATLATLKIQPSEPRDSAVYFCASGLVPSGGGREQYFGPGTRLTVT.